The present T cell receptor beta chain was sequenced within a study of blood T cell repertoires in COVID-19. Trimming took off 3 bases at V and 5 bases at J, with 4 bases between the two ends. The CDR3 totals 12 residues. Germline lookup yields CDR1 SEHNR and CDR2 FQNEAQ (reference sequence). This clone was counted between two and nine times. Clones were sequenced by immunoSEQ multiplex PCR, and TCRdb holds only the in-frame ones, with some missing. The sample shows more than 200,000 clones, around 84% of them seen only once. The sequencing sample was made of PBMCs or T cells enriched from blood (not recorded which). This TCR was sampled from a woman aged 45-65 years who had recovered from COVID-19. The chain is built from TRBV7-9 and TRBJ2-2; D ambiguous. In DNA, the CDR3 is TGTGCCAGCAGCTTCGGTACCGGGGAGCTGTTTTTT. It yields the protein CASSFGTGELFF.